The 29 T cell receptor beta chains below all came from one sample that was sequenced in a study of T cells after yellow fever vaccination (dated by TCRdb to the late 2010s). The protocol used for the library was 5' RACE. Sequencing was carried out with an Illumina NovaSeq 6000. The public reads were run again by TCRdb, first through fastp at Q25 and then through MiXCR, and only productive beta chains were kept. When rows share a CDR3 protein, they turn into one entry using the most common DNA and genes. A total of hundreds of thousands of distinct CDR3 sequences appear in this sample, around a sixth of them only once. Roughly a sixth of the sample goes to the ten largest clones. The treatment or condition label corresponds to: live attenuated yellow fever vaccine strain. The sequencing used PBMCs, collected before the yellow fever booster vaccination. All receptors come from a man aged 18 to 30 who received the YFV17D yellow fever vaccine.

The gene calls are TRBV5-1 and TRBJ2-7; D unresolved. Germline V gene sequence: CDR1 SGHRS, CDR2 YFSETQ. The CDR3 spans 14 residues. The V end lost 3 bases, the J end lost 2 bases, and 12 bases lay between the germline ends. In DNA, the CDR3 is TGCGCCAGCAGCTCGTTCACTACGGCCTACGAGCAGTACTTC. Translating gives CASSSFTTAYEQYF.

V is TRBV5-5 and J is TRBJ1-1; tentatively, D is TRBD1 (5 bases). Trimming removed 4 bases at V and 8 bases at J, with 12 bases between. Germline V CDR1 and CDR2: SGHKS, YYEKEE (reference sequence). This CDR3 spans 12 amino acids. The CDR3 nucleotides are TGTGCCAGCAGCCTTACGGGGCGAGAAGCTTTCTTT. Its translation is CASSLTGREAFF.

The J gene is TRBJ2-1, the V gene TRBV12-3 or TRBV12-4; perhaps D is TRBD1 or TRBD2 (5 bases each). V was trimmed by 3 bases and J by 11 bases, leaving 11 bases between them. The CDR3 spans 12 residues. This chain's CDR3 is CASSFGTLKQFF. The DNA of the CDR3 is TGTGCCAGCAGTTTTGGGACCCTGAAGCAGTTCTTC.

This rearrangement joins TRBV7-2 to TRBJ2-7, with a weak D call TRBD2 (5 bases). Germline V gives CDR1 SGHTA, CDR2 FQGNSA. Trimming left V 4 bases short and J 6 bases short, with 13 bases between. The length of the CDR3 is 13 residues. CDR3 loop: CASSSTTRGEQYV. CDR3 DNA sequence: TGTGCCAGCAGCTCAACGACTCGGGGCGAGCAGTACGTC.

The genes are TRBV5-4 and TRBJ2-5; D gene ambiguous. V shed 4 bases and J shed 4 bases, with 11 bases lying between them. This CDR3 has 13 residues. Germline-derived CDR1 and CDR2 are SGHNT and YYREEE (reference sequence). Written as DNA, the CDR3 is TGTGCCAGCAGCCACGAACTTACAGAGACCCAGTACTTC. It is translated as CASSHELTETQYF. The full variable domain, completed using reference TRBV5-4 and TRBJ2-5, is ETGVTQSPTHLIKTRGQQVTLRCSSQSGHNTVSWYQQALGQGPQFIFQYYREEENGRGNFPPRFSGLQFPNYSSELNVNALELDDSALYLCASSHELTETQYFGPGTRLLVL.

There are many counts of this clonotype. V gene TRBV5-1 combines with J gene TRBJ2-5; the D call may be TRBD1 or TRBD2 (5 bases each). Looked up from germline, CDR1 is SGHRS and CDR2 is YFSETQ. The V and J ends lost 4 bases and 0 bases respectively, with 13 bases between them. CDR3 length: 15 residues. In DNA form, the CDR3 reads TGCGCCAGCAGCGGCACCGGGACGTACCAAGAGACCCAGTACTTC. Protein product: CASSGTGTYQETQYF.

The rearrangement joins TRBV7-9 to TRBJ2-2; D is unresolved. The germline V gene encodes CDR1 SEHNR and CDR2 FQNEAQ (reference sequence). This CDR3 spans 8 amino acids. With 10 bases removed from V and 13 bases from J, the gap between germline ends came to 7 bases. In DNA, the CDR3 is TGTGCCACCTCGGGGCTGTTTTTT. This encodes CATSGLFF.

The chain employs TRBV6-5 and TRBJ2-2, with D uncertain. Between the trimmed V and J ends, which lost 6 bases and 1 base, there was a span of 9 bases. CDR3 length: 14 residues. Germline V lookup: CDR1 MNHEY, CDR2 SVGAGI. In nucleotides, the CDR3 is TGTGCCAGCAGGGTTCGAGGGAACACCGGGGAGCTGTTTTTT. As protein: CASRVRGNTGELFF.

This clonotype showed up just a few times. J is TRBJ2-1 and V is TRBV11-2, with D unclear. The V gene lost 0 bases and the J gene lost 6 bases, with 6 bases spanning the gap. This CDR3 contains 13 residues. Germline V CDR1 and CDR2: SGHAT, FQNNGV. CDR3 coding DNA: TGTGCCAGCAGCTTAGATCGCAGCAATGAGCAGTTCTTC. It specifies CASSLDRSNEQFF.

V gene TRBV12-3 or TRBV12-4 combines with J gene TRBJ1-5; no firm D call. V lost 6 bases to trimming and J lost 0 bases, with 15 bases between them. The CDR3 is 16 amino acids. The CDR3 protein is CASRSTGYVSNQPQHF. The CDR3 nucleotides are TGTGCCAGCAGAAGTACGGGCTACGTTAGCAATCAGCCCCAGCATTTT.

In nucleotides, the CDR3 is TGTGCCAGTAGAGGACTAGCGGGGAACACCGGGGAGCTGTTTTTT. Translating it yields CASRGLAGNTGELFF. The chain links TRBV19 to TRBJ2-2, with 11 positions matching TRBD2. This CDR3 contains 15 residues. Trimming removed 6 bases from V and 1 base from J; junction bases left unmatched: 1. Germline lookup yields CDR1 LNHDA and CDR2 SQIVND (reference sequence).

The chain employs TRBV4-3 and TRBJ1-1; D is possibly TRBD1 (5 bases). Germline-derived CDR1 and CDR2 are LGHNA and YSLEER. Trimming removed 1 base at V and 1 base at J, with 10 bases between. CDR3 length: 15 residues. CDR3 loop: CASSQAWGSNTEAFF. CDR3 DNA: TGCGCCAGCAGCCAAGCGTGGGGCTCGAACACTGAAGCTTTCTTT.

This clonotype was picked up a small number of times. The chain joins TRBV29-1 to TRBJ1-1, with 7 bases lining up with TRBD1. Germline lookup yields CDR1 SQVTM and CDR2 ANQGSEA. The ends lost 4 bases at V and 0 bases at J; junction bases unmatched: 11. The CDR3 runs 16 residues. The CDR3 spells CSVVDGEGAMNTEAFF. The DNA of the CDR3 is TGCAGCGTTGTAGACGGGGAGGGGGCCATGAACACTGAAGCTTTCTTT.

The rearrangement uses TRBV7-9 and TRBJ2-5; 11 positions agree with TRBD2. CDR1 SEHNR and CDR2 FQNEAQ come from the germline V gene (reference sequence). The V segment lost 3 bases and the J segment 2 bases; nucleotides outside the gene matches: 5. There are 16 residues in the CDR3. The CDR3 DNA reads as TGTGCCAGCAGCTTCCTAGCGGGGGGCCTACAAGAGACCCAGTACTTC. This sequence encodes CASSFLAGGLQETQYF.

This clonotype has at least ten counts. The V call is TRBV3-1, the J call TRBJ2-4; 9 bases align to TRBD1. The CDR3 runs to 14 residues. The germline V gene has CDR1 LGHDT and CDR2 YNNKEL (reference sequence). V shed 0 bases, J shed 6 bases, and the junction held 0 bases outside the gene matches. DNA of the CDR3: TGTGCCAGCAGCCAAGAGGGACAGGGAAACATTCAGTACTTC. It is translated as CASSQEGQGNIQYF.

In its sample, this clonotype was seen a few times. The CDR3 loop is CASSFDRGVPSYEQYF. The CDR3 coding sequence is TGCGCCAGCAGCTTTGACAGGGGGGTACCCTCCTACGAGCAGTACTTC. This sequence joins TRBV5-1 and TRBJ2-7; 9 positions agree with TRBD1. Per germline, CDR1 SGHRS and CDR2 YFSETQ. CDR3 length equals 16 residues. Losses at the gene ends were 2 bases for V and 0 bases for J; bases not matched to a gene: 6. The whole variable domain, filled in from reference TRBV5-1 and TRBJ2-7, reads KAGVTQTPRYLIKTRGQQVTLSCSPISGHRSVSWYQQTPGQGLQFLFEYFSETQRNKGNFPGRFSGRQFSNSRSEMNVSTLELGDSALYLCASSFDRGVPSYEQYFGPGTRLTVT.

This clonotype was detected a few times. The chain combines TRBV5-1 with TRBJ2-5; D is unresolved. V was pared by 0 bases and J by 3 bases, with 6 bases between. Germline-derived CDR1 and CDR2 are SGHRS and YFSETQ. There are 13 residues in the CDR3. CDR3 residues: CASSLGEKETQYF. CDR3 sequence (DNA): TGCGCCAGCAGCTTGGGAGAGAAAGAGACCCAGTACTTC.

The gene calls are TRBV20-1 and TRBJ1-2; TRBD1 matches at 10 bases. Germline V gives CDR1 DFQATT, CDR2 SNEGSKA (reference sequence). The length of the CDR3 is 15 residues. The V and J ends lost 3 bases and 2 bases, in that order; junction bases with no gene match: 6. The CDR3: CSASKGQGQNYGYTF. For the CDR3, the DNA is TGCAGTGCTAGTAAGGGACAGGGGCAAAACTATGGCTACACCTTC.

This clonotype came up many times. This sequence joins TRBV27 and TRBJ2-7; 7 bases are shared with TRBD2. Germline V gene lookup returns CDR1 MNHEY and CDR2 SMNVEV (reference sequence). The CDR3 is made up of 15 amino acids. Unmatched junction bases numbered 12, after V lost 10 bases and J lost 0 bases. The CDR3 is CATSPRGRSSYEQYF. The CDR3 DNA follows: TGTGCCACCTCCCCGCGGGGGAGAAGCTCCTACGAGCAGTACTTC.

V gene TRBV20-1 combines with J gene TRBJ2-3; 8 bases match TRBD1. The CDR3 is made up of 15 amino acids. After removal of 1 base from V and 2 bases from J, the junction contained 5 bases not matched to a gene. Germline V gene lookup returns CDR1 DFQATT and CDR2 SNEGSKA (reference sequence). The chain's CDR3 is CSARGQGYITDTQYF. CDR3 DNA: TGCAGTGCTAGAGGACAGGGGTATATCACAGATACGCAGTATTTT.

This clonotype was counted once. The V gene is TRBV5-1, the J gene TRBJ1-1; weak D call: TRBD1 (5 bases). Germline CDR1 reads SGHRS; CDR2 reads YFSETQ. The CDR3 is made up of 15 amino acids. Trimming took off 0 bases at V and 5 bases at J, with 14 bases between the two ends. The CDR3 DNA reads TGCGCCAGCAGCTTGGTCGCAGGGACTGGTACTGAAGCTTTCTTT. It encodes CASSLVAGTGTEAFF. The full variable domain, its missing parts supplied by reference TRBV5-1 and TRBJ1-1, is KAGVTQTPRYLIKTRGQQVTLSCSPISGHRSVSWYQQTPGQGLQFLFEYFSETQRNKGNFPGRFSGRQFSNSRSEMNVSTLELGDSALYLCASSLVAGTGTEAFFGQGTRLTVV.

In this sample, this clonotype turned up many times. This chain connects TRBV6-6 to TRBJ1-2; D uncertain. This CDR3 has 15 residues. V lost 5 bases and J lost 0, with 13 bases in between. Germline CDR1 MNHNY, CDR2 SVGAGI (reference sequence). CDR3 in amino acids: CASSLGSGTNYGYTF. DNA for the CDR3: TGTGCCAGCAGTCTCGGCTCGGGCACTAACTATGGCTACACCTTC.

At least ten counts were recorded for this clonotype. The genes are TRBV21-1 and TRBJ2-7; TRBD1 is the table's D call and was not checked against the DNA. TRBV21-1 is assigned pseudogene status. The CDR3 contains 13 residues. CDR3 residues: CASSNGRSYEQYF. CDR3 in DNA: TGTGCCAGCAGCAACGGGCGTTCCTACGAGCAGTACTTC.

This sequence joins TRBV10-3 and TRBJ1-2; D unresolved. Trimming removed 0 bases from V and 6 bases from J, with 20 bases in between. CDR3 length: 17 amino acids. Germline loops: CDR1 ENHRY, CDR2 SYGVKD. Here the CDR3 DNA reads TGTGCCATCAGTGAGTCCCCCGGGTCCCGGCAGGTCGATGGCTACACCTTC. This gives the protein CAISESPGSRQVDGYTF.

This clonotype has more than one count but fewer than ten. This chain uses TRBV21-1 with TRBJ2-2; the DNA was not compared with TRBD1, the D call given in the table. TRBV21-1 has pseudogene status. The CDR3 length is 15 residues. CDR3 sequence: CASSKWGGDTGELFF. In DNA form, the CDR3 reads TGTGCCAGCAGCAAATGGGGGGGGGACACCGGGGAGCTGTTTTTT.

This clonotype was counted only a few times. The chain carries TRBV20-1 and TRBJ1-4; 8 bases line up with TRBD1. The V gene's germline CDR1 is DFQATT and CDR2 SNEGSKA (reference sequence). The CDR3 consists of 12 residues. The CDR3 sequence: CSAVYRGEKLFF. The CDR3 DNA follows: TGCAGCGCTGTCTACAGGGGGGAAAAACTGTTTTTT.

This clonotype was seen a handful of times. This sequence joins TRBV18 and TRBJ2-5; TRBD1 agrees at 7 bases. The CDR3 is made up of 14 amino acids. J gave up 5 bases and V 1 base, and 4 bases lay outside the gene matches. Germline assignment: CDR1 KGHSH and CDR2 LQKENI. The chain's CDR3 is CASSPQGAAETQYF. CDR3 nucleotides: TGTGCCAGCTCACCACAGGGGGCGGCGGAGACCCAGTACTTC.

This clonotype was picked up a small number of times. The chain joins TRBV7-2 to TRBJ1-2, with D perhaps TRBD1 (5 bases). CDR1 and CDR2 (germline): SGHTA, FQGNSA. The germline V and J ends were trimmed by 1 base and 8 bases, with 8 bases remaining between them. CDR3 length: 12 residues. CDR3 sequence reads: CASSLEEGGYTF. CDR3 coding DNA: TGTGCCAGCAGCTTAGAGGAGGGGGGCTACACCTTC.

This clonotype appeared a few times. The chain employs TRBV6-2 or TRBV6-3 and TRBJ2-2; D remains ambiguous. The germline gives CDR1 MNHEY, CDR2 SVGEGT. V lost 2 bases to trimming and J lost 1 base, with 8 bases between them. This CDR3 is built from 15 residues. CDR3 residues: CASSYIYWNTGELFF. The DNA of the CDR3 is TGTGCCAGCAGTTACATCTACTGGAACACCGGGGAGCTGTTTTTT.